These 8 T cell receptor beta chains were sequenced from one sample in a study of T cell repertoires in cytomegalovirus infection (dated by TCRdb to about 2019). The intended sense of this specimen's treatment or condition label: in vitro stimulation with specific CMV peptide epitopes to enrich CMV-specific T cells. Reads for this sample came from an Illumina HiSeq 1500. Starting from the raw public reads, TCRdb applied fastp trimming at Q25, assembled clones with MiXCR and retained in-frame beta chains. CDR3 protein duplicates are merged, each entry listing the most common genes and DNA. In this sample the table shows some 500,000 distinct CDR3 sequences, 40% of which occur a single time. The ten largest clones capture around 46% of the sample. These receptors are not linked to any known antigen. The input for sequencing was cultured PBMCs, taken from culture after CMV antigen stimulation. The receptors originated from a human donor in good health (CMV status not recorded). Some clones in this sample may be carry-over from other donors' samples.

This clonotype showed up just once. The chain links TRBV12-3 or TRBV12-4 to TRBJ2-1; perhaps D is TRBD1 or TRBD2 (5 bases each). The CDR3 is made up of 15 amino acids. Between the trimmed V and J ends, which lost 2 bases and 5 bases, there was a span of 13 bases. CDR3 residues: CASSLRPGAHNEQFF. CDR3 sequence (DNA): TGTGCCAGCAGTTTACGGCCCGGGGCCCACAATGAGCAGTTCTTC.

J is TRBJ2-3 and V is TRBV20-1, with D hard to call. V shed 4 bases and J shed 4 bases, with 6 bases lying between them. The germline CDR1 and CDR2 sequences are DFQATT and SNEGSKA (reference sequence). CDR3 length: 11 amino acids. The DNA of the CDR3 is TGCAGTGCTAAGAAGTCAGATACGCAGTATTTT. Protein: CSAKKSDTQYF.

The chain uses TRBV9 and TRBJ1-4; D is undetermined. Germline lookup yields CDR1 SGDLS and CDR2 YYNGEE. The V end lost 4 bases, the J end lost 4 bases, and 11 bases lay between the germline ends. The CDR3 runs 14 residues. The CDR3 is CASSSGLGNEKLFF. The CDR3 DNA is TGTGCCAGCAGCTCGGGCCTGGGTAATGAAAAACTGTTTTTT.

The chain joins TRBV18 to TRBJ2-3; 7 positions match TRBD2. This CDR3 comprises 16 residues. The V and J ends lost 3 bases and 2 bases, in that order; junction bases with no gene match: 8. Germline V lookup: CDR1 KGHSH, CDR2 LQKENI. CDR3 amino acids: CASSPGSSGTTDTQYF. The CDR3 region has the DNA TGTGCCAGCTCACCGGGATCTAGCGGAACCACAGATACGCAGTATTTT.

A few counts support this clonotype. The J gene is TRBJ2-5, the V gene TRBV14; D gene uncertain. The CDR3 is 12 amino acids. The germline V and J ends were trimmed by 0 bases and 4 bases, with 3 bases remaining between them. Germline assignment: CDR1 SGHDN and CDR2 FVKESK. The CDR3 DNA follows: TGTGCCAGCAGCCAAGATCCAGAGACCCAGTACTTC. This codes for CASSQDPETQYF.

Many counts were recorded for this clonotype. J is TRBJ1-6 and V is TRBV7-2, with a tentative D call TRBD1 (5 bases). The length of the CDR3 is 15 residues. The V and J ends lost 4 bases and 9 bases respectively, with 16 bases between them. From germline, CDR1 is SGHTA and CDR2 FQGNSA. CDR3 sequence: CASSSPAGPSSPLHF. CDR3 coding DNA: TGTGCCAGCAGCTCACCCGCGGGACCCAGTTCACCCCTCCACTTT.

V usage is TRBV4-1 and J usage is TRBJ2-5; 7 nucleotides match TRBD1. The V gene end was trimmed by 0 bases and the J gene end by 4 bases; junction bases not matched to a gene: 11. CDR3 length: 17 amino acids. Per germline, CDR1 MGHRA and CDR2 YSYEKL. As DNA, the CDR3 is TGCGCCAGCAGCCAAGATCATGGCACAGGGGTATCAGAGACCCAGTACTTC. Translation gives CASSQDHGTGVSETQYF.

This clonotype was recorded a few times. The J gene is TRBJ2-1, the V gene TRBV24-1; weak D call: TRBD1 (5 bases). This CDR3 is built from 13 residues. V lost 11 bases and J lost 4, with 14 bases in between. Germline CDR1 is KGHDR and CDR2 is SFDVKD. The CDR3, as DNA: TGTGCCATCCAGGGTGGCGGATACAATGAGCAGTTCTTC. This gives the protein CAIQGGGYNEQFF.